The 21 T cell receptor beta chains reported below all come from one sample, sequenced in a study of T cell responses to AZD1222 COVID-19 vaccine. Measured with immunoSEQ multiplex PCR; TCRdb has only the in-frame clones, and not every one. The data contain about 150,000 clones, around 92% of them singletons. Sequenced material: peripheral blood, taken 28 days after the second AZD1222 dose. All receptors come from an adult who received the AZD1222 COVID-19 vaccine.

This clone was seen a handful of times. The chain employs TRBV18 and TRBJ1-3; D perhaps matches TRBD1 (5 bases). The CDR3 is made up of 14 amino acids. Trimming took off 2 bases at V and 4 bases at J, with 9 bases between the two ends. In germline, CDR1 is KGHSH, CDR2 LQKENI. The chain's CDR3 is CASSPGGAGNTIYF. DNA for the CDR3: TGTGCCAGCTCACCAGGAGGGGCCGGAAACACCATATATTTT.

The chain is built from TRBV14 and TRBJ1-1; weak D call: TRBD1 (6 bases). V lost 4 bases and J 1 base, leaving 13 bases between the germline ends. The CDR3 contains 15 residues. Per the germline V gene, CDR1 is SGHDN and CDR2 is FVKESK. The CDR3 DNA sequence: TGTGCCAGCAGCCCCCGAAGGGGGTGGAACACTGAAGCTTTCTTT. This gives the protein CASSPRRGWNTEAFF.

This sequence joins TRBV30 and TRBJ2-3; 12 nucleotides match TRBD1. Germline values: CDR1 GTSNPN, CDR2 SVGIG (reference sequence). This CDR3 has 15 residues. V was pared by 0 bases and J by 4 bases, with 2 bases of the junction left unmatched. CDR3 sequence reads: CAWSVGTGGADTQYF. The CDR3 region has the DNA TGTGCCTGGAGTGTAGGGACAGGGGGCGCAGATACGCAGTATTTT.

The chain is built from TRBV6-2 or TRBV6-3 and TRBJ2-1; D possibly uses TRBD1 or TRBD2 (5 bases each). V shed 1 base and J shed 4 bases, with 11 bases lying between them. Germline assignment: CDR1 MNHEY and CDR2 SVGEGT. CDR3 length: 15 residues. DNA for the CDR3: TGTGCCAGCAGTTACTACGGGACCAAGTACAATGAGCAGTTCTTC. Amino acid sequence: CASSYYGTKYNEQFF.

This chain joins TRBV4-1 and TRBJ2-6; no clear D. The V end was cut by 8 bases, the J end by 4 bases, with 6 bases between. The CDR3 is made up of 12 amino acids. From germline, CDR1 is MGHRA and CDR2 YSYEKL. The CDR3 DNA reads TGCGCCAGCCCATCAGGGGCCAACGTCCTGACTTTC. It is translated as CASPSGANVLTF.

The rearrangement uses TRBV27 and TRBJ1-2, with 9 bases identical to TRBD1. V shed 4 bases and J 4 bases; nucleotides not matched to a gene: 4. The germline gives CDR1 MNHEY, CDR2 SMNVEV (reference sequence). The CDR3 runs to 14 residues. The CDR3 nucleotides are TGTGCCAGCAGTTGGGGACAGGGTGGCTATGGCTACACCTTC. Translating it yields CASSWGQGGYGYTF.

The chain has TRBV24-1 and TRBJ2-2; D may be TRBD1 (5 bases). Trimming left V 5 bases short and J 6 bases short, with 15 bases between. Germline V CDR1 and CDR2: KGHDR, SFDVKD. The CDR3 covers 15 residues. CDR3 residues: CATSGGGVSAGELFF. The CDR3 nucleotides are TGTGCCACCAGTGGGGGCGGCGTAAGCGCCGGGGAGCTGTTTTTT.

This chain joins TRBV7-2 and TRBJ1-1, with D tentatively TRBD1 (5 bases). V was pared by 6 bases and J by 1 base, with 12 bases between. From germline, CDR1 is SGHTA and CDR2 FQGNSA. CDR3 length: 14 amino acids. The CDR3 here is CASRSTGTNTEAFF. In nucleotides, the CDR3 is TGTGCCAGCAGGTCAACAGGAACGAACACTGAAGCTTTCTTT. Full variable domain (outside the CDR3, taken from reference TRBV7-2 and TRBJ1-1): GAGVSQSPSNKVTEKGKDVELRCDPISGHTALYWYRQSLGQGLEFLIYFQGNSAPDKSGLPSDRFSAERTGGSVSTLTIQRTQQEDSAVYLCASRSTGTNTEAFFGQGTRLTVV.

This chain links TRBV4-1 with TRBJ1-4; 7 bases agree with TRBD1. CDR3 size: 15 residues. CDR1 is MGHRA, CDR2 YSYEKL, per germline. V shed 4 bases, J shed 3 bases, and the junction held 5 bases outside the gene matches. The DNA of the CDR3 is TGCGCCAGCAGCCCAGGGACAGTATCTAATGAAAAACTGTTTTTT. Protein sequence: CASSPGTVSNEKLFF.

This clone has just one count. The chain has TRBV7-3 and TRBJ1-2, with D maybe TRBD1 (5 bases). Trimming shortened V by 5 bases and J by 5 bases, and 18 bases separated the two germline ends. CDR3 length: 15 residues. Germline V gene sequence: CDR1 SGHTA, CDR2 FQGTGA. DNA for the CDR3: TGTGCCAGCAGCCCGGGACTCCCTGGACCTTATGGCTACACCTTC. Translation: CASSPGLPGPYGYTF. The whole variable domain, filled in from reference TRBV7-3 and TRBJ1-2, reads GAGVSQTPSNKVTEKGKYVELRCDPISGHTALYWYRQSLGQGPEFLIYFQGTGAADDSGLPNDRFFAVRPEGSVSTLKIQRTERGDSAVYLCASSPGLPGPYGYTFGSGTRLTVV.

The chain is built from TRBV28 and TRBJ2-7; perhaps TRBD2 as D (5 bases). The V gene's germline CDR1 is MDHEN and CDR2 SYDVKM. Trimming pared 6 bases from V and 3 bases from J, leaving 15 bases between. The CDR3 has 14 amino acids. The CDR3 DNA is TGTGCCAGCAGCGCAAAAGCGGTCTACTACGAGCAGTACTTC. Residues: CASSAKAVYYEQYF.

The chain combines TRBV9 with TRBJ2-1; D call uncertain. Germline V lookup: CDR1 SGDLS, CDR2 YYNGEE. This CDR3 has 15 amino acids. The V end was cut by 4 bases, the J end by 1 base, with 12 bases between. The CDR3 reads CASSPRPASYNEQFF. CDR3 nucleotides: TGTGCCAGCAGCCCCAGGCCCGCTTCCTACAATGAGCAGTTCTTC.

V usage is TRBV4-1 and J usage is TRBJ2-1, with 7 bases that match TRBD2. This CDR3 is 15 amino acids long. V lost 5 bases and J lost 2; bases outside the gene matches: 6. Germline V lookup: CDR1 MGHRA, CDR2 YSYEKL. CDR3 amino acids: CASSGYREAYNEQFF. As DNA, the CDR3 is TGCGCCAGCAGCGGCTACCGGGAGGCCTACAATGAGCAGTTCTTC.

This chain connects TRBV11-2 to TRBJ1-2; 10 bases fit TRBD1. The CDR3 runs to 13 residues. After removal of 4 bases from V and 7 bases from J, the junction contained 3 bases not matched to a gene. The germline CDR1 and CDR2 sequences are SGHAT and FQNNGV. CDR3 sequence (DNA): TGTGCCAGCAGCTCACGACAGGGGGCTGGCTACACCTTC. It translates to CASSSRQGAGYTF. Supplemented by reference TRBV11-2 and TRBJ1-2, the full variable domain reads EAGVAQSPRYKIIEKRQSVAFWCNPISGHATLYWYQQILGQGPKLLIQFQNNGVVDDSQLPKDRFSAERLKGVDSTLKIQPAKLEDSAVYLCASSSRQGAGYTFGSGTRLTVV.

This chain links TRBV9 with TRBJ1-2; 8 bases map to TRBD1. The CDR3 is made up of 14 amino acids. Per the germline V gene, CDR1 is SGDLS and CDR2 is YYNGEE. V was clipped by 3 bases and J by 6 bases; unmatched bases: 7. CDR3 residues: CASSADRGKDGYTF. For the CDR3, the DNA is TGTGCCAGCAGCGCCGACAGGGGAAAGGATGGCTACACCTTC.

CDR3 in DNA: TGTGCCAGCAGTTTCGATAGATACGAGCAGTACTTC. It codes for CASSFDRYEQYF. V and J are TRBV27 and TRBJ2-7, with D hard to call. CDR1 is MNHEY, CDR2 SMNVEV, per germline (reference sequence). Trimming cost V 3 bases and J 4 bases, with 7 bases left between them. The CDR3 has 12 amino acids.

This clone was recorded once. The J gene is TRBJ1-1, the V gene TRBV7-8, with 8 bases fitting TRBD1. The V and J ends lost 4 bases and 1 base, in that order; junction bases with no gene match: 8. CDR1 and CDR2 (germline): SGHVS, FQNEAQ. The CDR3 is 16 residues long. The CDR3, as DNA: TGTGCCAGCAGCTCAGCATGGGACAGGCGGAACACTGAAGCTTTCTTT. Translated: CASSSAWDRRNTEAFF.

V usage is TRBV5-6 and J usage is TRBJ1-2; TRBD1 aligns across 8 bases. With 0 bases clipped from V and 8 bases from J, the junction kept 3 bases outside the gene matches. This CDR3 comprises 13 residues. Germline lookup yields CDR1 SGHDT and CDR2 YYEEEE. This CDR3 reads CASSLGQGSGYTF. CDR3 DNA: TGTGCCAGCAGCTTGGGACAGGGGTCGGGCTACACCTTC.

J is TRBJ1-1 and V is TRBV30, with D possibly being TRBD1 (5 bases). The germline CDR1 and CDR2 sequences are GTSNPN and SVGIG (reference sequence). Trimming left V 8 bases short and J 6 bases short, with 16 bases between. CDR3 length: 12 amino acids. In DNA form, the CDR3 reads TGTGCCGGGGGACGGCTGGGCGCTGAAGCTTTCTTT. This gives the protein CAGGRLGAEAFF. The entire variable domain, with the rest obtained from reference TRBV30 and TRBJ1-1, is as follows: SQTIHQWPATLVQPVGSPLSLECTVEGTSNPNLYWYRQAAGRGLQLLFYSVGIGQISSEVPQNLSASRPQDRQFILSSKKLLLSDSGFYLCAGGRLGAEAFFGQGTRLTVV.

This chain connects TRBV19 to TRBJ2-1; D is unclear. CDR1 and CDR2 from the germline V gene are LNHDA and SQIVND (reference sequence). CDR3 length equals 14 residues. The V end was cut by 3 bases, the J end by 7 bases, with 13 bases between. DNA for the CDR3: TGTGCCAGTAGTATTATGGGGATCAGGAATGAGCAGTTCTTC. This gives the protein CASSIMGIRNEQFF.

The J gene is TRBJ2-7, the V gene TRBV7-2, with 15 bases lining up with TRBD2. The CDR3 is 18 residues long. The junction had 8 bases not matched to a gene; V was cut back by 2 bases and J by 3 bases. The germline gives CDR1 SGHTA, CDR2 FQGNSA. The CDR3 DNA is TGTGCCAGCAGCTTAACTCCCGGGACTAGCGGGGGGTACTACGAGCAGTACTTC. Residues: CASSLTPGTSGGYYEQYF.